This record concerns one T cell receptor (beta chain) sequence. Its antigen is still unknown. One end of the junction is discordant with germline, which a read error may explain. Time point described: pre-sensitization, week 0. Treatment indicated: therapeutic diphenylcyclopropenone sensitization with weekly scalp DPC. The template was total RNA from unfractionated whole blood. These data originate in a study of human T cells and chemical hapten exposure. Study background: The cohort included alopecia areata under or over 50% scalp, totalis and universalis. Overall study findings and caveats: Expanded TCRs formed significantly more large CDR3 similarity clusters than controls. Patch test score was positively correlated with the counts of TCRs that had expanded at PT1.

One entry per CDR3 protein results from TCRdb running MiXCR on the RACE reads. Of 250,000 to 300,000 distinct CDR3 sequences in the sample, approximately 7.5% were seen once. CDR1 and CDR2 from the germline V gene are LGHDT and YNNKEL (reference sequence). This CDR3 is 14 amino acids long. This material consisted of whole blood, taken in connection with sensitization to the hapten diphenylcyclopropenone (DPC). The J gene is TRBJ1-1, the V gene TRBV3-1; 7 positions agree with TRBD1. The TCR originated in a man aged 18-30 years with alopecia areata. Some clones in this sample may be carry-over from other donors' samples. For the CDR3, the DNA is TGTGTCAGCAGCCGGACAGGTGCCTACACTGAAGCTTTCTTT. Translated: CVSSRTGAYTEAFF.